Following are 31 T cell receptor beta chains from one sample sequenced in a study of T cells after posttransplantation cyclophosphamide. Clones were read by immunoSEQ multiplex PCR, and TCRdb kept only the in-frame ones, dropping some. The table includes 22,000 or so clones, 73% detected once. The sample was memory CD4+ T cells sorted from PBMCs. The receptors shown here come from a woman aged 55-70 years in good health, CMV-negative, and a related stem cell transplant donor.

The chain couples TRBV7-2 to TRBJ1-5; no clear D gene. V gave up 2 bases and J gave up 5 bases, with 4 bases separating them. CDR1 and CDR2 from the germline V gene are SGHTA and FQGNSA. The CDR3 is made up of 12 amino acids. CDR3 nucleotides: TGTGCCAGCAGCTTATCCTATCAGCCCCAGCATTTT. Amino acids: CASSLSYQPQHF.

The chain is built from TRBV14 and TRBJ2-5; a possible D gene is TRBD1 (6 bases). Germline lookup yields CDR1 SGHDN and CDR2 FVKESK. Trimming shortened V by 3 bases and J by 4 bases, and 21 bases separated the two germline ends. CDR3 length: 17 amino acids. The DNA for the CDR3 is TGTGCCAGCAGCCAGCGCAAAGGAGCAGGGGCTCGAGAGACCCAGTACTTC. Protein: CASSQRKGAGARETQYF.

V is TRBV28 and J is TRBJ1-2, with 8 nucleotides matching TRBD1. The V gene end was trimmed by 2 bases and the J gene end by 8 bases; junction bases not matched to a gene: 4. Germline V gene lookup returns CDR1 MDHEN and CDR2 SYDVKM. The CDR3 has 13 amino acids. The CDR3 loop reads CASSLQGAGGYTF. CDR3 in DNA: TGTGCCAGCAGTTTACAGGGGGCGGGAGGCTACACCTTC.

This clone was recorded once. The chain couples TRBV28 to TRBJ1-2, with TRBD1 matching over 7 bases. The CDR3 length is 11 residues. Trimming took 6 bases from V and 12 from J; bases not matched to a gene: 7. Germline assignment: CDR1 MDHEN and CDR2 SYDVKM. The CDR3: CASSRTGPNTF. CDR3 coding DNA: TGTGCCAGCAGCCGGACAGGACCCAACACCTTC.

CDR3 nucleotide sequence: TGTGCCAGCAGTAACAGGGACGCCGCTTTCTTT. This sequence encodes CASSNRDAAFF. This chain links TRBV7-9 with TRBJ1-1, with a possible D match to TRBD1 (6 bases). The CDR3 runs 11 residues. The V gene lost 6 bases and the J gene lost 11 bases, with 13 bases spanning the gap. Per germline, CDR1 SEHNR and CDR2 FQNEAQ (reference sequence).

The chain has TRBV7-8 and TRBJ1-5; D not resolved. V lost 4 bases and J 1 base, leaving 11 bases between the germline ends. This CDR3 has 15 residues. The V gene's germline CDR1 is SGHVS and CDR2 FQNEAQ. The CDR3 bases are TGTGCCAGCAGCTCGGAAGTCGGGAGCAATCAGCCCCAGCATTTT. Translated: CASSSEVGSNQPQHF.

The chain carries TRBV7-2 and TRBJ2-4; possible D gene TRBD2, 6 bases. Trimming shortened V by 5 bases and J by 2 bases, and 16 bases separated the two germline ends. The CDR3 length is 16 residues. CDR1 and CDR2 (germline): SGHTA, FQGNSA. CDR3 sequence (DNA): TGTGCCAGCAGCCGTGGAGGGGACGGTACCAAAAACATTCAGTACTTC. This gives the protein CASSRGGDGTKNIQYF.

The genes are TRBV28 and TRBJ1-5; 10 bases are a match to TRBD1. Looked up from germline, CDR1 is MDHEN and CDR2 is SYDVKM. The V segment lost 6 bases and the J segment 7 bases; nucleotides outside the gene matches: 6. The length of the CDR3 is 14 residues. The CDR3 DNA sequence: TGTGCCAGCAGGGACAGGGGGGGTCCGCAGCCCCAGCATTTT. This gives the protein CASRDRGGPQPQHF.

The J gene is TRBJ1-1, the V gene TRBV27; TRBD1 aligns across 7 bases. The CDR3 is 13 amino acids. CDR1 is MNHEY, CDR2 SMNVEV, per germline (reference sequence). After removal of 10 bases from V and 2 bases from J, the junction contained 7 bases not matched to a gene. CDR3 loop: CATKGQLNTEAFF. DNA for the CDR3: TGTGCCACCAAGGGACAGCTAAACACTGAAGCTTTCTTT.

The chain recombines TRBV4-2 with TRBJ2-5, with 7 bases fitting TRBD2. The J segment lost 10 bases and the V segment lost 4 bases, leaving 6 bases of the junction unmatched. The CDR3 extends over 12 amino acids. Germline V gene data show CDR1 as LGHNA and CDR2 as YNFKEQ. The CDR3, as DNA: TGTGCCAGCAGCCCCCTGGGAGGGGTCCAGTACTTC. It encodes CASSPLGGVQYF.

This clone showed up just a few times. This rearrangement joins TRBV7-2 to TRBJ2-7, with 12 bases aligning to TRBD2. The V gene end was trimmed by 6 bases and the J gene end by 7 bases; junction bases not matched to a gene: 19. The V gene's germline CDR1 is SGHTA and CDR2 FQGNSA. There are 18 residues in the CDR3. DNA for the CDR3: TGTGCCAGCAGTCGCGCCCCAGGTGCTAGCGGGGGGGCGGGAGAGCAGTACTTC. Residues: CASSRAPGASGGAGEQYF.

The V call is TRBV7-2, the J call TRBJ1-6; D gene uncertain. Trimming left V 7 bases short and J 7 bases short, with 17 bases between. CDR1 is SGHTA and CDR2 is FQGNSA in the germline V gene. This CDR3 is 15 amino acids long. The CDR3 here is CASNSQVTRNSPLHF. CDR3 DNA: TGTGCCAGCAACTCTCAGGTCACAAGGAATTCACCCCTCCACTTT. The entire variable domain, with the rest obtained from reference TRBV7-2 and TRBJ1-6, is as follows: GAGVSQSPSNKVTEKGKDVELRCDPISGHTALYWYRQSLGQGLEFLIYFQGNSAPDKSGLPSDRFSAERTGGSVSTLTIQRTQQEDSAVYLCASNSQVTRNSPLHFGNGTRLTVT.

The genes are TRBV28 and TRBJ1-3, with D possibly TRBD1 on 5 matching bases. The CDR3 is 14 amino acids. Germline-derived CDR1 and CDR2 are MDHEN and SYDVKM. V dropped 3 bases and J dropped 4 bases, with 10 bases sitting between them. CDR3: CASSLGGVGNTIYF. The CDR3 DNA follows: TGTGCCAGCAGTTTGGGGGGTGTGGGAAACACCATATATTTT. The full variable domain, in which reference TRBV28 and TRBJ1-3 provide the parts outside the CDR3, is DVKVTQSSRYLVKRTGEKVFLECVQDMDHENMFWYRQDPGLGLRLIYFSYDVKMKEKGDIPEGYSVSREKKERFSLILESASTNQTSMYLCASSLGGVGNTIYFGEGSWLTVV.

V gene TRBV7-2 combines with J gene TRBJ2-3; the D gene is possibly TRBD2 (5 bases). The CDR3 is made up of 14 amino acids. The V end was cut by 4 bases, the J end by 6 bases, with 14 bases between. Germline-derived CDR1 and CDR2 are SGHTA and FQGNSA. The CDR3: CASSSYLALDTQYF. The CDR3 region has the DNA TGTGCCAGCAGCTCTTACCTAGCTTTGGATACGCAGTATTTT.

The CDR3 reads CASTPLGQGPNGYTF. As DNA, the CDR3 is TGTGCCAGCACCCCACTGGGACAGGGCCCCAATGGCTACACCTTC. This chain joins TRBV6-5 and TRBJ1-2, with 9 positions matching TRBD1. Unmatched junction bases numbered 12, after V lost 7 bases and J lost 6 bases. This CDR3 has 15 residues. Germline CDR1 is MNHEY and CDR2 is SVGAGI.

The CDR3 sequence: CASSIRTSGGLNNEQFF. The CDR3 DNA is TGTGCCAGTAGTATTCGGACTAGCGGGGGGCTAAACAATGAGCAGTTCTTC. The J gene is TRBJ2-1, the V gene TRBV19; 14 bases agree with TRBD2. Trimming took 3 bases from V and 5 from J; bases not matched to a gene: 6. In germline, CDR1 is LNHDA, CDR2 SQIVND (reference sequence). The CDR3 length is 17 residues. The whole variable domain, filled in from reference TRBV19 and TRBJ2-1, reads DGGITQSPKYLFRKEGQNVTLSCEQNLNHDAMYWYRQDPGQGLRLIYYSQIVNDFQKGDIAEGYSVSREKKESFPLTVTSAQKNPTAFYLCASSIRTSGGLNNEQFFGPGTRLTVL.

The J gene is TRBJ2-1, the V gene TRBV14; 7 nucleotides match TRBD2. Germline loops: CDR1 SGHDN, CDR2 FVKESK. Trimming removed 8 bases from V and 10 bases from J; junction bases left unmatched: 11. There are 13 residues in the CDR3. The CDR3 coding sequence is TGTGCCAGCGACCCCCGGGGAGCGGGAGAGCAGTTCTTC. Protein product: CASDPRGAGEQFF.

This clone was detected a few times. DNA for the CDR3: TGTGCCAGCTTGCCTAGCGGGTTCCATGAGCAGTTCTTC. Amino acid sequence: CASLPSGFHEQFF. The chain recombines TRBV28 with TRBJ2-1, with 8 bases aligning to TRBD2. The junction had 8 bases not matched to a gene; V was cut back by 8 bases and J by 8 bases. This CDR3 is 13 amino acids long. In germline, CDR1 is MDHEN, CDR2 SYDVKM. The whole variable domain, filled in from reference TRBV28 and TRBJ2-1, reads DVKVTQSSRYLVKRTGEKVFLECVQDMDHENMFWYRQDPGLGLRLIYFSYDVKMKEKGDIPEGYSVSREKKERFSLILESASTNQTSMYLCASLPSGFHEQFFGPGTRLTVL.

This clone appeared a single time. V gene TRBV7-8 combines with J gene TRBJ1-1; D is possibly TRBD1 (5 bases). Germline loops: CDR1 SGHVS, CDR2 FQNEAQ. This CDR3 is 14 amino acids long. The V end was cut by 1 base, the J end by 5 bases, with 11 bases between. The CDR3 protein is CASSLEVEGTEAFF. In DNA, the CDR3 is TGTGCCAGCAGCTTAGAAGTGGAGGGGACTGAAGCTTTCTTT.

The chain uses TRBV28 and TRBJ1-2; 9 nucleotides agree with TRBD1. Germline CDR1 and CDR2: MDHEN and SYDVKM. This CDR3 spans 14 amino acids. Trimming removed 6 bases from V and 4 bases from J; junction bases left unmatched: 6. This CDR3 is CASSSTGGGYGYTF. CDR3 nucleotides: TGTGCCAGCAGCTCGACAGGGGGAGGCTATGGCTACACCTTC.

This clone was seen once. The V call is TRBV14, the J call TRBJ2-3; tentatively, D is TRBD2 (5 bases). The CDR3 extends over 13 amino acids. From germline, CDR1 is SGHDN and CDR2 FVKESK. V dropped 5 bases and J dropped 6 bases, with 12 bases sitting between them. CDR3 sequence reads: CASSIGLKDTQYF. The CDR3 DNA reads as TGTGCCAGCAGCATAGGACTGAAGGATACGCAGTATTTT.

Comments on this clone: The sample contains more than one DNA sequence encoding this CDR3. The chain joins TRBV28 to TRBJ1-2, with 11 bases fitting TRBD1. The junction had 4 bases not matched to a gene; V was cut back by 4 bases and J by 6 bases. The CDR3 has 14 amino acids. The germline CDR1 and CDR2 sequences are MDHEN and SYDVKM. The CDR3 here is CASSSPGQGDGYTF. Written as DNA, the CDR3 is TGTGCCAGCAGTTCTCCGGGACAGGGGGATGGCTACACCTTC.

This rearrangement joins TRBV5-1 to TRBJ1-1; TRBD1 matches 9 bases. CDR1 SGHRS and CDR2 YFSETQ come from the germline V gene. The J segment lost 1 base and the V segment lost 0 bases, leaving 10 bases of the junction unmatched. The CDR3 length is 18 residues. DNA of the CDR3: TGCGCCAGCAGCTTGGACAGGGGGCGTTATCCCAGGAACACTGAAGCTTTCTTT. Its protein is CASSLDRGRYPRNTEAFF.

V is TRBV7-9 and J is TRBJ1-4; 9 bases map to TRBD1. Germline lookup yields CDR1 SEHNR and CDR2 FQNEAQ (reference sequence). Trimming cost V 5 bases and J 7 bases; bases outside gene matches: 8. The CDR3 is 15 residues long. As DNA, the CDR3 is TGTGCCAGCAGCGAAACAGGGGGCGATCCTGAAAAACTGTTTTTT. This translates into CASSETGGDPEKLFF.

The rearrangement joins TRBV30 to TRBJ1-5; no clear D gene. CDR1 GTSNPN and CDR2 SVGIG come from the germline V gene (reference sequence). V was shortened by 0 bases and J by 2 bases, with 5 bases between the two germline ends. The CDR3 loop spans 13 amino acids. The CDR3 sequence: CAWSVHRNQPQHF. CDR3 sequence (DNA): TGTGCCTGGAGTGTACACCGCAATCAGCCCCAGCATTTT.

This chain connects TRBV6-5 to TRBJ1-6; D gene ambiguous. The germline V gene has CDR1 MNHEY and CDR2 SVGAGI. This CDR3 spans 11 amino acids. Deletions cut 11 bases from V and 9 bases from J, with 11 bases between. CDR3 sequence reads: CAVAFGSPLHF. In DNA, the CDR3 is TGTGCCGTAGCGTTTGGTTCACCCCTCCACTTT.

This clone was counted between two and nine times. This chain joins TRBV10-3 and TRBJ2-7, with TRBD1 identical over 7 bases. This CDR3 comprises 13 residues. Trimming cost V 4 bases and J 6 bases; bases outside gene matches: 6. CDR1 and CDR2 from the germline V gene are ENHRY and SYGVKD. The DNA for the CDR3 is TGTGCCATCAGTGCGGTAGGGGGCTCCGAGCAGTACTTC. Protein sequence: CAISAVGGSEQYF.

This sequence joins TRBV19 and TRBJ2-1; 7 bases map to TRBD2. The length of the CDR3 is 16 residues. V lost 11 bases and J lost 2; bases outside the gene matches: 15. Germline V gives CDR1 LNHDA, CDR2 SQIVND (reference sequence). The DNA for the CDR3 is TGTGCCTGTCATAGCGAGGGGAGGGGAACCTACAATGAGCAGTTCTTC. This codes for CACHSEGRGTYNEQFF. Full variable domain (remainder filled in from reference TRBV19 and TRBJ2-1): DGGITQSPKYLFRKEGQNVTLSCEQNLNHDAMYWYRQDPGQGLRLIYYSQIVNDFQKGDIAEGYSVSREKKESFPLTVTSAQKNPTAFYLCACHSEGRGTYNEQFFGPGTRLTVL.

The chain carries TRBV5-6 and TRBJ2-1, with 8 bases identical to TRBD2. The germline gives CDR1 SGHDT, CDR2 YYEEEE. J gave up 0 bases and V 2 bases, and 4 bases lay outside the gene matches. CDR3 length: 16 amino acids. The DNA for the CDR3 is TGTGCCAGCAGCTTACTAGCGGTCGCCTCCTACAATGAGCAGTTCTTC. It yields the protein CASSLLAVASYNEQFF.

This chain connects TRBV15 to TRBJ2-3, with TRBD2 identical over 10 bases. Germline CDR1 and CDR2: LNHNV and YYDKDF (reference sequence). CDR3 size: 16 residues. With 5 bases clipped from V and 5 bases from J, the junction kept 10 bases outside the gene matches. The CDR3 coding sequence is TGTGCCACCAGCCCCTGGAAGCGGGAGGGCCAAGATACGCAGTATTTT. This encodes CATSPWKREGQDTQYF.

CDR3 amino acids: CASSPKGSYTEAFF. DNA for the CDR3: TGTGCCAGCAGCCCCAAGGGGTCCTACACTGAAGCTTTCTTT. This chain connects TRBV7-8 to TRBJ1-1, with a tentative D call TRBD1 (5 bases). With 5 bases removed from V and 3 bases from J, the gap between germline ends came to 13 bases. The CDR3 is 14 residues long. Germline CDR1 SGHVS, CDR2 FQNEAQ.